This T cell receptor beta chain appears in the sequencing data of a study of T cell changes during pregnancy in multiple sclerosis. CDR3 length: 15 residues. The germline CDR1 and CDR2 sequences are KGHSH and LQKENI. V shed 4 bases, J shed 2 bases, and the junction held 6 bases outside the gene matches. Sequencing used immunoSEQ multiplex PCR; TCRdb keeps in-frame clones, though not all of them. The table shows approximately 37,000 clones, with 75% to 95% occurring only once. The receptor was derived from a female donor in good health, enrolled as a control in a pregnancy study. The sequenced sample was CD4+ T cells from peripheral blood mononuclear cells, obtained in the third trimester of pregnancy. J is TRBJ2-3 and V is TRBV18, with TRBD2 matching 7 bases. The DNA for the CDR3 is TGTGCCAGCTCACTACGGGAGGTCCCCACAGATACGCAGTATTTT. Translating it yields CASSLREVPTDTQYF.